The present entry profiles one TCR beta chain with its context. All donors were healthy, and all were Caucasian. This record comes from a study of identical twins. TCRdb called the 5' RACE reads again in MiXCR, with one record for every CDR3 protein. The sample has 600,000 to 850,000 distinct CDR3 sequences, over 15% seen once. These data also formed part of another study, on T cells expressing NK-cell markers.

The sample was PBMCs. The TCR was taken from a woman aged 18-29 years in good health.

This CDR3 reads CASSQGISGRDEQYF. The CDR3 coding sequence is TGTGCCAGCAGCCAAGGCATTAGCGGGAGGGACGAGCAGTACTTC. The chain recombines TRBV3-1 with TRBJ2-7; 11 positions agree with TRBD2. The germline V gene encodes CDR1 LGHDT and CDR2 YNNKEL (reference sequence). The CDR3 covers 15 residues. Trimming cost V 1 base and J 5 bases; bases outside gene matches: 4.